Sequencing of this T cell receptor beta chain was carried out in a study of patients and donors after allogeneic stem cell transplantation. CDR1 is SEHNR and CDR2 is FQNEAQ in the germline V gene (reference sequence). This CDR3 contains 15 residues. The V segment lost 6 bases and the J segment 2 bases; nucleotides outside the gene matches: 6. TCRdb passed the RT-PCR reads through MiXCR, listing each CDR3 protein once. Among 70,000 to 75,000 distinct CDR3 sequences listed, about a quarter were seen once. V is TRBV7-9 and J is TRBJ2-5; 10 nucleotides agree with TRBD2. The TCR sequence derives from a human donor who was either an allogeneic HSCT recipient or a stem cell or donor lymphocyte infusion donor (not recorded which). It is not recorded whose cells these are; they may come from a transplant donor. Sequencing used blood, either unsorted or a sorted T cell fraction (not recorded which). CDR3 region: CASSPTSGEQETQYF. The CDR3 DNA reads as TGTGCCAGCAGTCCTACTAGCGGGGAACAAGAGACCCAGTACTTC.